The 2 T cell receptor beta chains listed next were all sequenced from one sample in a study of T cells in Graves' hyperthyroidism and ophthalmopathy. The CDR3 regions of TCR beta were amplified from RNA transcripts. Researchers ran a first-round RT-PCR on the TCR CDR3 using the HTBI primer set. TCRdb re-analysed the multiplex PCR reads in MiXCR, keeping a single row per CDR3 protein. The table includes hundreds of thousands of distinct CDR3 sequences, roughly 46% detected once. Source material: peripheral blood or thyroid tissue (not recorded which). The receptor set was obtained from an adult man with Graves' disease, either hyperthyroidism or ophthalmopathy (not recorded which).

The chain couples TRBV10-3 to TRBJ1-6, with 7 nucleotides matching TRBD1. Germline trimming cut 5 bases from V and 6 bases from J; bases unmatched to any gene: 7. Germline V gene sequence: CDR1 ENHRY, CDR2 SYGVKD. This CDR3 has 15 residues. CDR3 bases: TGTGCCATCAGTACAGGGGATTTATCTAATTCACCCCTCCACTTT. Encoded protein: CAISTGDLSNSPLHF.

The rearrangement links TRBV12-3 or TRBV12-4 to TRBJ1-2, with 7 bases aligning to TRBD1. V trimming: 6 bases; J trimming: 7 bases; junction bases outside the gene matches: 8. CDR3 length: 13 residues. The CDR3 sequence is CASSQLGGFGYTF. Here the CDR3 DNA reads TGTGCCAGCAGCCAATTAGGGGGCTTTGGCTACACCTTC.